This T cell receptor (beta chain) emerged from a study of vaccination effects on CD4 cells after COVID-19. TCRdb's table, derived via immunoSEQ multiplex PCR, lists solely in-frame clones and lacks some. The sample lists some 68,000 clones; about 79% were seen once. Germline V gives CDR1 KGHDR, CDR2 SFDVKD. The CDR3 covers 12 residues. Trimming removed 9 bases from V and 0 bases from J, with 7 bases in between. Study results and caveats: Late after vaccination, infection- and vaccine-induced clones showed marked clonal contraction.

Antigen-specific CD4+ T cells were first expanded with viral peptide pools by the ViraFEST assay and only then sequenced. Investigators separated out CD4+ T cells once around 10 days of culture had passed. No vaccinee had earlier SARS-CoV-2 infection, and nucleocapsid antibodies were negative. The researchers cultured fewer than 2.5 million PBMC per well with about 10 IU/ml IL-2 and roughly 9.4 ug/ml peptides. A half-volume exchange with IL-2 medium occurred on days 3 and 7. Remarks on this clone: Antigen specificity is unknown.

This TCR came from a human donor who received a COVID-19 vaccine. The sample here was CD4+ T cells from PBMCs cultured with HCoV-OC43 spike peptides, taken before COVID-19 vaccination. The subset was: HCoV-OC43 spike overlapping peptide pool stimulation. The rearrangement joins TRBV24-1 to TRBJ1-2; possible D gene TRBD1, 5 bases. For the CDR3, the DNA is TGTGCCACCGAGGGACCTAACTATGGCTACACCTTC. It codes for CATEGPNYGYTF.